The 14 T cell receptor beta chains below all came from one sample that was sequenced in a study of blood T cell repertoires in COVID-19. Repertoires were generated with immunoSEQ multiplex PCR, while TCRdb's copy carries only in-frame clones and drops some. The sample lists more than 300,000 clones, about 90% occurring once. The material sequenced was peripheral blood. The receptors originated from a woman in her late teens or twenties who had recovered from COVID-19.

CDR3 protein: CASSLVGTSSYNEQFF. CDR3 nucleotide sequence: TGTGCCAGCAGCTTGGTCGGTACGAGCTCCTACAATGAGCAGTTCTTC. The chain joins TRBV5-5 to TRBJ2-1; D is undetermined. CDR3 size: 16 residues. V was cut by 0 bases and J by 0 bases, with 10 bases left in between. Germline V gene sequence: CDR1 SGHKS, CDR2 YYEKEE (reference sequence).

The V gene is TRBV5-1, the J gene TRBJ2-1; perhaps TRBD1 as D (5 bases). The CDR3 runs 15 residues. V was clipped by 2 bases and J by 7 bases, with 16 bases between them. Germline V gene lookup returns CDR1 SGHRS and CDR2 YFSETQ. CDR3 protein: CASSFGQGSLNEQFF. The DNA for the CDR3 is TGCGCCAGCAGCTTCGGCCAGGGATCTTTGAATGAGCAGTTCTTC. Filled out from reference TRBV5-1 and TRBJ2-1, the complete variable domain reads KAGVTQTPRYLIKTRGQQVTLSCSPISGHRSVSWYQQTPGQGLQFLFEYFSETQRNKGNFPGRFSGRQFSNSRSEMNVSTLELGDSALYLCASSFGQGSLNEQFFGPGTRLTVL.

This chain links TRBV4-3 with TRBJ1-2; 9 nucleotides line up with TRBD1. Germline V CDR1 and CDR2: LGHNA, YSLEER. J lost 1 base, V lost 3 bases, and 15 bases had no gene match. This CDR3 has 19 residues. The CDR3 region is CASSQETGQGFNLNYGYTF. In DNA, the CDR3 is TGCGCCAGCAGCCAGGAAACGGGACAGGGTTTTAACCTTAACTATGGCTACACCTTC.

The chain couples TRBV19 to TRBJ2-1, with 8 bases lining up with TRBD1. V trimming: 6 bases; J trimming: 5 bases; junction bases outside the gene matches: 9. Germline V gene lookup returns CDR1 LNHDA and CDR2 SQIVND (reference sequence). The CDR3 extends over 15 amino acids. The CDR3 is CASSSDRVWDNEQFF. CDR3 sequence (DNA): TGTGCCAGTAGCTCGGACAGGGTCTGGGACAATGAGCAGTTCTTC. Variable domain in full (rest from reference TRBV19 and TRBJ2-1): DGGITQSPKYLFRKEGQNVTLSCEQNLNHDAMYWYRQDPGQGLRLIYYSQIVNDFQKGDIAEGYSVSREKKESFPLTVTSAQKNPTAFYLCASSSDRVWDNEQFFGPGTRLTVL.

The chain links TRBV6-2 or TRBV6-3 to TRBJ2-7, with D possibly TRBD1 on 6 matching bases. Germline V gene lookup returns CDR1 MNHEY and CDR2 SVGEGT. The V gene lost 2 bases and the J gene lost 3 bases, with 11 bases spanning the gap. The length of the CDR3 is 14 residues. The CDR3 spells CASSYAGRGYEQYV. CDR3 nucleotide sequence: TGTGCCAGCAGTTACGCAGGCAGGGGCTACGAGCAGTACGTC.

The chain recombines TRBV27 with TRBJ2-1; 10 bases map to TRBD2. V shed 7 bases and J 9 bases; nucleotides not matched to a gene: 6. Germline CDR1 reads MNHEY; CDR2 reads SMNVEV (reference sequence). This CDR3 is 13 amino acids long. The CDR3 loop is CASKREGRVEQFF. DNA for the CDR3: TGTGCCAGCAAGCGGGAGGGCCGAGTTGAGCAGTTCTTC.

This clone was observed once. The rearrangement links TRBV11-2 to TRBJ1-4, with 7 bases aligning to TRBD1. Trimming removed 6 bases from V and 10 bases from J; junction bases left unmatched: 11. The CDR3 length is 14 residues. Germline V gene data show CDR1 as SGHAT and CDR2 as FQNNGV. The chain's CDR3 is CASSSPGGLIKLFF. The CDR3 DNA follows: TGTGCCAGCAGTAGCCCAGGGGGTCTGATAAAACTGTTTTTT.

The chain employs TRBV10-2 and TRBJ1-6; no reliable D call. This CDR3 has 12 amino acids. Germline CDR1 is WSHSY and CDR2 is SAAADI. V was clipped by 1 base and J by 9 bases, with 4 bases between them. The CDR3 nucleotides are TGCGCCAGCAGTGAGTACGGTTCACCCCTCCACTTT. This codes for CASSEYGSPLHF.

This clone was detected only a few times. The chain uses TRBV15 and TRBJ2-5, with 11 nucleotides matching TRBD1. Germline CDR1 LNHNV, CDR2 YYDKDF (reference sequence). The CDR3 runs to 15 residues. V was clipped by 0 bases and J by 5 bases; unmatched bases: 2. The CDR3 is CATSRDGDRGETQYF. The CDR3 DNA follows: TGTGCCACCAGCAGAGATGGGGACAGGGGGGAGACCCAGTACTTC.

This CDR3 is CSVSGGARGYTF. The CDR3 bases are TGCAGCGTTTCAGGGGGCGCAAGGGGCTACACCTTC. This rearrangement joins TRBV29-1 to TRBJ1-2; TRBD1 matches 8 bases. CDR3 length: 12 amino acids. Trimming at V came to 5 bases and at J to 8 bases, leaving 7 bases not matched to a gene. Germline CDR1 and CDR2: SQVTM and ANQGSEA.

The gene calls are TRBV7-9 and TRBJ2-2; 9 bases are shared with TRBD2. This CDR3 contains 15 residues. Germline-derived CDR1 and CDR2 are SEHNR and FQNEAQ (reference sequence). The J segment lost 1 base and the V segment lost 6 bases, leaving 3 bases of the junction unmatched. The CDR3 region is CASSPAGGNTGELFF. The CDR3, as DNA: TGTGCCAGCAGTCCAGCGGGAGGGAACACCGGGGAGCTGTTTTTT.

The V and J genes are TRBV7-9 and TRBJ2-3, with a possible D match to TRBD1 (6 bases). The length of the CDR3 is 13 residues. Germline CDR1 and CDR2: SEHNR and FQNEAQ (reference sequence). V was clipped by 6 bases and J by 4 bases, with 11 bases between them. CDR3 in DNA: TGTGCCAGCAGAGGTGGACAGCCAGATACGCAGTATTTT. This translates into CASRGGQPDTQYF.

This rearrangement joins TRBV4-3 to TRBJ2-3; D perhaps matches TRBD1 (5 bases). Trimming took 0 bases from V and 6 from J, leaving 19 bases between them. The germline gives CDR1 LGHNA, CDR2 YSLEER. The CDR3 is made up of 17 amino acids. Here the CDR3 DNA reads TGCGCCAGCAGCCAAGAGGGGCGGACCACCCGTCTGGATACGCAGTATTTT. Translation gives CASSQEGRTTRLDTQYF.

The chain has TRBV4-1 and TRBJ1-4, with D perhaps TRBD1 (6 bases). Trimming stripped 4 bases from V and 4 bases from J, with 13 bases between. This CDR3 spans 15 amino acids. Germline V gene sequence: CDR1 MGHRA, CDR2 YSYEKL. The CDR3, as DNA: TGCGCCAGCAGCCGAGTACAGGGCTATAATGAAAAACTGTTTTTT. Translated: CASSRVQGYNEKLFF.